This TCR beta chain was recovered during a study of cytomegalovirus exposure and HLA in healthy donors. General study findings and limits: Sequencing likely caused a cluster of highly shared sequence variants. In an earlier analysis, most TCR beta V segments were productive about 90% or about 30% of the time. Diagnosis of cytomegalovirus status made by the classifier reportedly showed high specificity and sensitivity.

Likely unrecorded immune exposures existed in these nominally healthy donors. Germline CDR1 is LNHDA and CDR2 is SQIVND (reference sequence). The CDR3 totals 16 residues. Trimming removed 3 bases from V and 5 bases from J; junction bases left unmatched: 8. About this clone itself: Its target is unknown.

A multiplex PCR was run with 60 Vbeta primers and 13 Jbeta primers. Method: immunoSEQ multiplex PCR; TCRdb's copy keeps in-frame clones and lacks some. The data show roughly 110,000 clones, around 61% seen once. Sequencing used PBMCs. The chain has TRBV19 and TRBJ2-3; 10 bases line up with TRBD2. This sequence was found in a woman aged 25 to 39 in good health and CMV-seronegative. CDR3 coding DNA: TGTGCCAGTAGTATTATCAGCGGGAGGGCCCAAGATACGCAGTATTTT. It translates to CASSIISGRAQDTQYF.